The subject of this entry is one TCR beta chain. Survey-depth immunoSEQ sequencing covered TCR beta CDR3 regions. Using immunoSEQ multiplex PCR, the repertoire was profiled, and TCRdb retains in-frame clones only, with some absent. This sample has about 95,000 clones, with almost 75% found just once. This specimen belongs to a study of CD8 T cell repertoires and HIV-1 epitope variants. Study overall: T cells were stimulated with Twenty-five Gag and Nef peptides separately. Cultures ran about ten days, with IL-2, IL-7 and IL-15 added on days 3 and 7. 1M T cells were kept uncultured as a baseline.

Per germline, CDR1 SEHNR and CDR2 FQNEAQ (reference sequence). The germline V and J ends were trimmed by 0 bases and 5 bases, with 11 bases remaining between them. There are 14 residues in the CDR3. The TCR was taken from a male donor with HIV. J is TRBJ2-7 and V is TRBV7-9, with D perhaps matching TRBD1 or TRBD2 (6 bases each). Sample: uncultured baseline CD8+ T cells from peripheral blood mononuclear cells (PBMCs). CDR3 in amino acids: CASSLAAGGNEQYF. The CDR3 DNA sequence: TGTGCCAGCAGCTTAGCCGCCGGGGGCAACGAGCAGTACTTC.